This is a list of T cell receptor beta chains from one sample in a study of tumor and adjacent non-tumor tissue in lung cancer. In TCRdb, the multiplex PCR reads were re-called with MiXCR into one record per CDR3 protein. Of over 110,000 distinct CDR3 sequences listed, around two thirds were seen once; the top ten hold 18%. Sample: lung tumor tissue. All receptors derive from a man aged 55 to 70 with small cell lung cancer. CDR3s include the opening cysteine and the closing phenylalanine or tryptophan. D genes are given only for firm matches. Clone size, where shown, is once, few, many, or a class for clones that have expanded.

>.|.|TRBV12-3/TRBV12-4|TRBJ1-1
TGTGCCAGCAGTTGGGTGGGTCTCAAGAAGACTGAAGCTTTCTTT
CASSWVGLKKTEAFF
>.|few|TRBV28|TRBJ1-2
TGTGCCAGCAGTCCCCGGGCGAAGGAGCGGGGCTACACCTTC
CASSPRAKERGYTF
>.|.|TRBV5-4|TRBJ2-6
TGTGCCAGCAGCCCCCCAGGCCCAATGGGGGCCAACTTCCTGACTTTC
CASSPPGPMGANFLTF
>.|many|TRBV11-3|TRBJ2-1
TGTGCCAGCAGCTTAACGGAGGGCTCCTACAATGAGCAGTTCTTC
CASSLTEGSYNEQFF
>TRBD1|many|TRBV10-2|TRBJ1-6
TGCGCCAGCAGGAGGGGGCAGTCCTATAATTCACCCCTCCACTTT
CASRRGQSYNSPLHF
>TRBD2|.|TRBV20-1|TRBJ2-1
TGCAGTGCGCCCGTATCCGGGACTAGCGGGGGCAATAAGCAGTTCTTC
CSAPVSGTSGGNKQFF
>.|.|TRBV6-6|TRBJ1-6
TGTGCCAGCAGTTACTCGATGGGGGGTAGCGGCTCACCCCTCCACTTT
CASSYSMGGSGSPLHF
>.|.|TRBV29-1|TRBJ2-5
TGCAGCGTTCGGGTGGTTAGGGAGACCCAATGCTTC
CSVRVVRETQCF
>.|.|TRBV21-1|TRBJ2-7
TGTGCCAGCAGCGCCAAAGGGGCAGGGAACTCCTACGAGCAGTACTTC
CASSAKGAGNSYEQYF
>.|.|TRBV11-2|TRBJ2-1
TGTGACAGCAGCCGAAATCAGAATGAGCAGTTCTTC
CDSSRNQNEQFF
>.|.|TRBV6-6|TRBJ2-7
TGTGCCAGCAGCTGGGGCGGGATAGACTCCTACAAGCAGTACTTC
CASSWGGIDSYKQYF
>.|.|TRBV1|TRBJ1-5
TGCACCAGCAGCCAGAAGATTTATTCGGGCCTCAATCAGCCCCAGCATTTT
CTSSQKIYSGLNQPQHF
>.|.|TRBV6-6|TRBJ1-2
TGTGCCAGCAGTCCCATGGTCAAGGACTACACCTTC
CASSPMVKDYTF
>TRBD2|few|TRBV20-1|TRBJ2-3
TGCAGTGCTCGGCTGAGGCTAGCGGGGGGCACAGATACGCAGTATTTT
CSARLRLAGGTDTQYF
>.|.|TRBV5-6|TRBJ2-7
TGTGGCAGCTTGGGCGGGGCCTCCTACGAGCAGTACTTC
CGSLGGASYEQYF
>.|once|TRBV29-1|TRBJ2-5
TGTAGCTTCAAACAGACGTTAGAGACCCAGTACTTC
CSFKQTLETQYF
>.|.|TRBV29-1|TRBJ1-2
TGCAACACGCGAGGCGATGAGGATGGCTACACCTTC
CNTRGDEDGYTF
>.|.|TRBV20-1|TRBJ1-1
TGCAGTGCTAGCACGGGGGATGACACTGAAGCTTTCTTT
CSASTGDDTEAFF
>.|many|TRBV6-1|TRBJ1-5
TGTGCCAGCAGAGAACTAGGGGATCAGCCCCAGCATTTT
CASRELGDQPQHF
>.|.|TRBV6-1|TRBJ1-1
TGTGCCAGCACTCTAGAGACAGTGAACACTGAAGCTTTCTTT
CASTLETVNTEAFF
>.|once|TRBV6-1|TRBJ2-5
TGTGCCAGCACGGCGAGAGTAAAGGGGACCCAGTACTTC
CASTARVKGTQYF
>.|.|TRBV20-1|TRBJ2-1
TGCAGTGCTCGGGTTAGCGCCCTACAGAATGAGCAGTTCTTC
CSARVSALQNEQFF
>.|few|TRBV12-3/TRBV12-4|TRBJ2-1
TGTGCCAGCAGTTTCTCCCCGTCGGAGCAGTTCTTC
CASSFSPSEQFF
>.|.|TRBV4-3|TRBJ2-3
TGCGCCAGCAGCCAAGAAAGGTCCCTAGCCCTCACAGATTTGCAGTATTTT
CASSQERSLALTDLQYF
>.|few|TRBV29-1|TRBJ1-1
TGCAGCATTGTTTCAGGGGTGAACACTGAAGCTTTCTTT
CSIVSGVNTEAFF
>.|.|TRBV24-1|TRBJ1-1
TGTGCCACCAGCGGTCAAGGGGAGAACACTGAAGCTTTCTTT
CATSGQGENTEAFF
>.|.|TRBV28|TRBJ1-4
TGTGCCAGCCGGATCAGGGGCGAGTATGAAAAACTGTTTTTT
CASRIRGEYEKLFF
>.|.|TRBV20-1|TRBJ1-4
TGCAGTGCTAGAGAATCGGTTAATGAAAGACTGTTTTTT
CSARESVNERLFF